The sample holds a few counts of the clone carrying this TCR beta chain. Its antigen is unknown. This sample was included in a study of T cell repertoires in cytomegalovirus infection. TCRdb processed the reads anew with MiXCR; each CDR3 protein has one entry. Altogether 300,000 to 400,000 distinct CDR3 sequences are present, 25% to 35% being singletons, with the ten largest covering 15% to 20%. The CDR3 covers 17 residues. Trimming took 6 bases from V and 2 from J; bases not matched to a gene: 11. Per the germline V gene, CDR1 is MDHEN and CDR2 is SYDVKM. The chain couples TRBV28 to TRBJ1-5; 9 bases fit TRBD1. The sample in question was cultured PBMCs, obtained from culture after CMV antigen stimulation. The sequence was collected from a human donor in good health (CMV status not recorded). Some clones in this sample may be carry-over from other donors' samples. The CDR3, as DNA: TGTGCCAGCAGACTCCTGTGGACAGGGGAGGGCAATCAGCCCCAGCATTTT. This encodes CASRLLWTGEGNQPQHF.